The 17 T cell receptor beta chains below come from one sample, sequenced in a study of cytomegalovirus exposure and HLA in healthy donors. The assay was immunoSEQ multiplex PCR, and TCRdb's table has in-frame clones only and misses some. The sample includes 160,000 or so clones, roughly 91% of them seen just once. The sample was PBMCs. Every receptor here comes from a man younger than 35 in good health and CMV-seronegative.

The CDR3 DNA follows: TGTGCCAGCAACGAATGGGACAGGGGGATCTGGGAGCTGTTTTTT. Encoded protein: CASNEWDRGIWELFF. The V call is TRBV6-1, the J call TRBJ2-2; TRBD1 matches at 11 bases. Per the germline V gene, CDR1 is MNHNS and CDR2 is SASEGT. The trim removed 7 bases at V and 9 bases at J, leaving 10 bases unmatched. This CDR3 spans 15 amino acids.

The chain recombines TRBV6-5 with TRBJ2-5, with 10 bases matching TRBD2. From germline, CDR1 is MNHEY and CDR2 SVGAGI. This CDR3 spans 16 amino acids. V shed 0 bases, J shed 5 bases, and the junction held 6 bases outside the gene matches. CDR3 region: CASSYSPSGGAETQYF. Written as DNA, the CDR3 is TGTGCCAGCAGTTACTCTCCCAGCGGGGGGGCGGAGACCCAGTACTTC.

The chain couples TRBV10-3 to TRBJ1-2; a possible D gene is TRBD1 (6 bases). CDR1 ENHRY and CDR2 SYGVKD come from the germline V gene. CDR3 length: 14 amino acids. V lost 6 bases and J lost 4, with 15 bases in between. The CDR3 DNA is TGTGCCATCAGCGACAGGAAAGGTGTCTATGGCTACACCTTC. Its protein product is CAISDRKGVYGYTF.

This chain uses TRBV19 with TRBJ2-6, with D uncertain. Between the trimmed V and J ends, which lost 0 bases and 4 bases, there was a span of 13 bases. Looked up from germline, CDR1 is LNHDA and CDR2 is SQIVND (reference sequence). The CDR3 totals 17 residues. Here the CDR3 reads CASSIDQEETGANVLTF. CDR3 nucleotide sequence: TGTGCCAGTAGTATAGATCAAGAGGAAACGGGGGCCAACGTCCTGACTTTC.

The chain carries TRBV28 and TRBJ2-7; TRBD1 agrees at 9 bases. Per the germline V gene, CDR1 is MDHEN and CDR2 is SYDVKM. V gave up 6 bases and J gave up 4 bases; unmatched junction bases: 4. The CDR3 is made up of 13 amino acids. The CDR3 nucleotides read TGTGCCAGCAGAACAGGGGGCAGGTACGAGCAGTACTTC. Amino acid sequence: CASRTGGRYEQYF.

The sample holds one count of this clone. The chain recombines TRBV6-5 with TRBJ2-6; 8 bases match TRBD1. V gave up 10 bases and J gave up 4 bases; unmatched junction bases: 6. Germline V lookup: CDR1 MNHEY, CDR2 SVGAGI. The CDR3 sequence is 14 residues long. The CDR3 loop reads CATDRARGANVLTF. The DNA of the CDR3 is TGTGCCACGGACAGGGCGCGGGGGGCCAACGTCCTGACTTTC.

This clone came up a few times. The DNA of the CDR3 is TGCGCCAGCAGCTCGGGAGCCTGGCAGGATGAGCAGTTCTTC. Its translation: CASSSGAWQDEQFF. The chain is built from TRBV5-1 and TRBJ2-1, with TRBD2 as a possible D gene (6 bases). The CDR3 contains 14 residues. The V end was cut by 3 bases, the J end by 8 bases, with 15 bases between. Germline CDR1 is SGHRS and CDR2 is YFSETQ.

The chain combines TRBV30 with TRBJ1-2; no reliable D call. This CDR3 has 12 residues. The germline CDR1 and CDR2 sequences are GTSNPN and SVGIG (reference sequence). Deletions cut 1 base from V and 5 bases from J, with 8 bases between. The CDR3 nucleotides are TGTGCCTGGAGTGCCTCCGGGTATGGCTACACCTTC. Translating it yields CAWSASGYGYTF. The full variable domain, completed using reference TRBV30 and TRBJ1-2, is SQTIHQWPATLVQPVGSPLSLECTVEGTSNPNLYWYRQAAGRGLQLLFYSVGIGQISSEVPQNLSASRPQDRQFILSSKKLLLSDSGFYLCAWSASGYGYTFGSGTRLTVV.

The chain has TRBV5-1 and TRBJ2-3, with D possibly matching TRBD1 (6 bases). The CDR3 is made up of 15 amino acids. Trimming took off 4 bases at V and 2 bases at J, with 14 bases between the two ends. Germline V gene lookup returns CDR1 SGHRS and CDR2 YFSETQ. The CDR3 region is CASSGGGHPTDTQYF. DNA for the CDR3: TGCGCCAGCAGCGGTGGGGGACACCCCACAGATACGCAGTATTTT.

The chain carries TRBV18 and TRBJ1-1; 7 nucleotides line up with TRBD1. The CDR3 totals 12 residues. Germline values: CDR1 KGHSH, CDR2 LQKENI. After removal of 4 bases from V and 8 bases from J, the junction contained 4 bases not matched to a gene. CDR3 in DNA: TGTGCCAGCTCACATGACAGGGCGGAAGCTTTCTTT. This translates into CASSHDRAEAFF.

This chain uses TRBV27 with TRBJ1-5, with a possible D match to TRBD1 (6 bases). The CDR3 runs 13 residues. Germline-derived CDR1 and CDR2 are MNHEY and SMNVEV (reference sequence). The V end was cut by 6 bases, the J end by 4 bases, with 10 bases between. CDR3: CASSYRENQPQHF. CDR3 in DNA: TGTGCCAGCAGCTACAGGGAGAATCAGCCCCAGCATTTT.

The CDR3 DNA is TGTGCCAGCAGCAGAATGACAGGGTCTAACTATGGCTACACCTTC. Translation gives CASSRMTGSNYGYTF. This chain uses TRBV5-6 with TRBJ1-2; 7 bases match TRBD1. Germline lookup yields CDR1 SGHDT and CDR2 YYEEEE. V trimming: 4 bases; J trimming: 0 bases; junction bases outside the gene matches: 6. The CDR3 has 15 amino acids.

J is TRBJ1-3 and V is TRBV2, with 7 bases that match TRBD1. The CDR3 loop spans 15 amino acids. Germline V gene lookup returns CDR1 SNHLY and CDR2 FYNNEI. With 1 base clipped from V and 6 bases from J, the junction kept 6 bases outside the gene matches. CDR3 amino acids: CASSEERTGLNTIYF. The CDR3 DNA sequence: TGTGCCAGCAGTGAAGAACGGACAGGCCTAAACACCATATATTTT.

This sequence joins TRBV28 and TRBJ2-2, with D possibly matching TRBD1 (6 bases). The CDR3 has 18 amino acids. V was pared by 3 bases and J by 2 bases, with 19 bases between. CDR1 and CDR2 (germline): MDHEN, SYDVKM. The CDR3 spells CASSFLLDSSYNTGELFF. In DNA, the CDR3 is TGTGCCAGCAGTTTCCTCCTGGACAGTTCCTATAACACCGGGGAGCTGTTTTTT.

The V gene is TRBV4-1, the J gene TRBJ2-1; 7 bases agree with TRBD2. The CDR3 has 17 residues. Trimming removed 0 bases from V and 5 bases from J; junction bases left unmatched: 10. Germline-derived CDR1 and CDR2 are MGHRA and YSYEKL. CDR3 DNA: TGCGCCAGCAGCCAAGAGGCCTTTGCCGGGAGGCACAATGAGCAGTTCTTC. Translation: CASSQEAFAGRHNEQFF.

This rearrangement joins TRBV4-3 to TRBJ1-2; D not certain. Germline CDR1 LGHNA, CDR2 YSLEER. The V end was cut by 2 bases, the J end by 4 bases, with 11 bases between. The CDR3 totals 14 residues. The CDR3 is CASSQIPPSYGYTF. CDR3 bases: TGCGCCAGCAGCCAAATCCCCCCCTCCTATGGCTACACCTTC.

The chain joins TRBV5-1 to TRBJ1-2; 9 nucleotides agree with TRBD1. The V segment lost 3 bases and the J segment 5 bases; nucleotides outside the gene matches: 5. Germline lookup yields CDR1 SGHRS and CDR2 YFSETQ. The CDR3 is 14 residues long. Written as DNA, the CDR3 is TGCGCCAGCAGCTCCCCCGACAGGGGGTATGGCTACACCTTC. Translation gives CASSSPDRGYGYTF.